The 28 T cell receptor beta chains below all came from one sample that was sequenced in a study of shared clonotypes between healthy human individuals. Profiling relied on immunoSEQ multiplex PCR, and the TCRdb table lists in-frame clones only, not all of them. The table lists about 2,500,000 clones, approximately 90% of them singletons, with roughly 0.13% in the top ten. The sequenced sample consisted of naive CD4+ T cells sorted from blood. The subset is: CD45RA+ positively selected. The receptors derive from a young man in good health.

The J gene is TRBJ1-5, the V gene TRBV7-8; 7 bases map to TRBD1. The CDR3 covers 15 residues. The germline V gene has CDR1 SGHVS and CDR2 FQNEAQ. Trimming removed 3 bases from V and 7 bases from J; junction bases left unmatched: 9. The CDR3 here is CASSFDQGVSQPQHF. The CDR3 DNA follows: TGTGCCAGCAGCTTTGATCAGGGGGTCAGCCAGCCCCAGCATTTT. The whole variable domain, remainder taken from reference TRBV7-8 and TRBJ1-5, is GAGVSQSPRYKVAKRGQDVALRCDPISGHVSLFWYQQALGQGPEFLTYFQNEAQLDKSGLPSDRFFAERPEGSVSTLKIQRTQQEDSAVYLCASSFDQGVSQPQHFGDGTRLSIL.

V and J are TRBV5-4 and TRBJ2-7, with TRBD1 identical over 7 bases. This CDR3 spans 14 amino acids. Germline V gives CDR1 SGHNT, CDR2 YYREEE (reference sequence). V lost 1 base and J lost 2; bases outside the gene matches: 3. DNA for the CDR3: TGTGCCAGCAGCTTGTGGCAGGGGGCCTACGAGCAGTACTTC. It codes for CASSLWQGAYEQYF.

CDR3 sequence (DNA): TGTGCCAGCTCACAGGGACTCCTGGGCTCTGGAAACACCATATATTTT. This gives the protein CASSQGLLGSGNTIYF. The chain employs TRBV18 and TRBJ1-3, with a possible D match to TRBD1 (5 bases). The germline gives CDR1 KGHSH, CDR2 LQKENI. The CDR3 extends over 16 amino acids. V gave up 4 bases and J gave up 0 bases, with 13 bases separating them.

V usage is TRBV11-3 and J usage is TRBJ2-3, with D perhaps TRBD2 (6 bases). V was clipped by 5 bases and J by 3 bases, with 27 bases between them. Germline CDR1 reads SGHNT; CDR2 reads YENEEA. CDR3 length equals 19 residues. The CDR3 sequence is CASSPAGGTGSGPTDTQYF. The DNA of the CDR3 is TGTGCCAGCAGCCCAGCTGGCGGGACTGGAAGCGGACCAACAGATACGCAGTATTTT.

This chain uses TRBV6-1 with TRBJ1-2; TRBD1 matches 7 bases. J was trimmed by 2 bases and V by 6 bases; bases with no gene match: 9. The germline V gene encodes CDR1 MNHNS and CDR2 SASEGT. The CDR3 has 15 amino acids. The CDR3 DNA is TGTGCCAGCAGGGGGCGACAGGGAATGAACTATGGCTACACCTTC. It translates to CASRGRQGMNYGYTF.

The chain has TRBV18 and TRBJ1-2; D is uncertain. CDR1 is KGHSH and CDR2 is LQKENI in the germline V gene. The CDR3 is 15 residues long. V was clipped by 0 bases and J by 0 bases, with 8 bases between them. The CDR3 DNA is TGTGCCAGCTCACCACCGGGAGTAGCTAACTATGGCTACACCTTC. Its protein is CASSPPGVANYGYTF.

CDR3 in DNA: TGTGCCAGCAGCGTGGGTAGCGGGCAGACCTACGAGCAGTACTTC. Translating it yields CASSVGSGQTYEQYF. The rearrangement joins TRBV9 to TRBJ2-7; 7 bases map to TRBD2. The germline CDR1 and CDR2 sequences are SGDLS and YYNGEE. This CDR3 has 15 residues. The ends lost 2 bases at V and 2 bases at J; junction bases unmatched: 7.

The V gene is TRBV6-5, the J gene TRBJ2-7; D perhaps matches TRBD1 (5 bases). V was shortened by 0 bases and J by 4 bases, with 13 bases between the two germline ends. There are 15 residues in the CDR3. Germline loops: CDR1 MNHEY, CDR2 SVGAGI. The CDR3 coding sequence is TGTGCCAGCAGTTACTCAGAGGCAGGGAAATACGAGCAGTACTTC. It is translated as CASSYSEAGKYEQYF.

The chain couples TRBV2 to TRBJ1-1; weak D call: TRBD1 (6 bases). Germline CDR1 is SNHLY and CDR2 is FYNNEI. V was cut by 6 bases and J by 0 bases, with 14 bases left in between. The CDR3 covers 15 residues. As DNA, the CDR3 is TGTGCCAGCAGATACTGGACAGTTATGAACACTGAAGCTTTCTTT. It specifies CASRYWTVMNTEAFF.

This chain uses TRBV6-5 with TRBJ2-6; D might be TRBD1 (6 bases). Looked up from germline, CDR1 is MNHEY and CDR2 is SVGAGI. V shed 7 bases and J shed 3 bases, with 10 bases lying between them. The CDR3 is made up of 14 amino acids. CDR3 sequence (DNA): TGTGCCAGCAAACAGGGCGGTGGGGCCAACGTCCTGACTTTC. This codes for CASKQGGGANVLTF.

The CDR3 protein is CASSFRTSGLSYNEQFF. The CDR3 DNA is TGTGCCAGCAGCTTTAGGACTAGCGGGCTCTCCTACAATGAGCAGTTCTTC. This chain uses TRBV9 with TRBJ2-1; 11 bases align to TRBD2. This CDR3 is 17 amino acids long. V was clipped by 4 bases and J by 0 bases; unmatched bases: 6. The germline V gene has CDR1 SGDLS and CDR2 YYNGEE.

A remark on this clone: The same CDR3 arises from other DNA sequences in this sample as well. The V call is TRBV29-1, the J call TRBJ2-3, with no clear D. Looked up from germline, CDR1 is SQVTM and CDR2 is ANQGSEA. Trimming removed 2 bases from V and 0 bases from J, with 3 bases in between. The CDR3 covers 12 residues. CDR3 in DNA: TGCAGCGTTGAAAGTAGCACAGATACGCAGTATTTT. Translating it yields CSVESSTDTQYF.

On this clone itself: Different DNA sequences within this sample yield the same CDR3. The chain couples TRBV7-2 to TRBJ2-7; tentative D call: TRBD1 (6 bases). This CDR3 spans 15 amino acids. The germline V gene has CDR1 SGHTA and CDR2 FQGNSA. V gave up 1 base and J gave up 0 bases, with 10 bases separating them. CDR3 region: CASSLGQGNSYEQYF. The CDR3 DNA sequence: TGTGCCAGCAGCTTAGGGCAGGGGAACTCCTACGAGCAGTACTTC.

Comments on this clone: The junction departs from the called germline gene at one end, perhaps through a read error. The V and J genes are TRBV7-2 and TRBJ2-7; possible D gene TRBD2, 7 bases. CDR3 length equals 11 residues. Germline loops: CDR1 SGHTA, CDR2 FQGNSA. The CDR3 region has the DNA TGTGCCAGCAGCTCCTTGGCGGGGGCCCGATTC. The encoded protein is CASSSLAGARF. Using reference TRBV7-2 and TRBJ2-7 for the parts outside the CDR3, the full variable domain is GAGVSQSPSNKVTEKGKDVELRCDPISGHTALYWYRQSLGQGLEFLIYFQGNSAPDKSGLPSDRFSAERTGGSVSTLTIQRTQQEDSAVYLCASSSLAGARFGPGTRLTVT.

The gene calls are TRBV9 and TRBJ2-1; 13 nucleotides line up with TRBD2. With V trimmed by 0 bases and J by 4 bases, 7 bases remained unmatched. Germline loops: CDR1 SGDLS, CDR2 YYNGEE. The CDR3 extends over 18 amino acids. The CDR3 region has the DNA TGTGCCAGCAGCGTAGCAATCGGGACTAGCGGGGTTTACAATGAGCAGTTCTTC. It translates to CASSVAIGTSGVYNEQFF. Looking up the rest from reference TRBV9 and TRBJ2-1 gives the full variable domain: DSGVTQTPKHLITATGQRVTLRCSPRSGDLSVYWYQQSLDQGLQFLIQYYNGEERAKGNILERFSAQQFPDLHSELNLSSLELGDSALYFCASSVAIGTSGVYNEQFFGPGTRLTVL.

This chain connects TRBV28 to TRBJ2-7; no reliable D call. This CDR3 is built from 14 residues. Germline V lookup: CDR1 MDHEN, CDR2 SYDVKM. Trimming left V 3 bases short and J 2 bases short, with 11 bases between. The CDR3 DNA is TGTGCCAGCAGTTTTGCCGGTCGTACCTACGAGCAGTACTTC. Protein product: CASSFAGRTYEQYF. The variable domain in full, with the rest retrieved from reference TRBV28 and TRBJ2-7, is DVKVTQSSRYLVKRTGEKVFLECVQDMDHENMFWYRQDPGLGLRLIYFSYDVKMKEKGDIPEGYSVSREKKERFSLILESASTNQTSMYLCASSFAGRTYEQYFGPGTRLTVT.

V gene TRBV2 combines with J gene TRBJ2-7; D possibly uses TRBD1 or TRBD2 (5 bases each). This CDR3 is built from 20 residues. CDR1 and CDR2 (germline): SNHLY, FYNNEI. Trimming left V 0 bases short and J 4 bases short, with 28 bases between. The CDR3 nucleotides are TGTGCCAGCAGTGAAGCGCTTCTAGGGGATCTGGGACGGGATAGATACGAGCAGTACTTC. The encoded protein is CASSEALLGDLGRDRYEQYF.

The V call is TRBV18, the J call TRBJ1-4; unclear D gene. V was pared by 6 bases and J by 8 bases, with 16 bases between. The length of the CDR3 is 14 residues. Germline lookup yields CDR1 KGHSH and CDR2 LQKENI. The CDR3, as DNA: TGTGCCAGCTCCCGATCGAGCGGCCCCGAAAAACTGTTTTTT. It is translated as CASSRSSGPEKLFF.

The chain carries TRBV5-1 and TRBJ2-1; 10 bases map to TRBD2. The CDR3 sequence is 15 residues long. V shed 4 bases, J shed 7 bases, and the junction held 8 bases outside the gene matches. The germline V gene encodes CDR1 SGHRS and CDR2 YFSETQ. The DNA for the CDR3 is TGCGCCAGCAGCATTCTAGCGGGAGATGAAAATGAGCAGTTCTTC. This sequence encodes CASSILAGDENEQFF.

The V gene is TRBV11-1, the J gene TRBJ2-5, with D possibly TRBD2 on 5 matching bases. V was clipped by 5 bases and J by 9 bases, with 25 bases between them. The germline V gene encodes CDR1 SGHAT and CDR2 FQDESV (reference sequence). The CDR3 has 16 residues. The CDR3 DNA is TGTGCCAGCAGCCCCCCCCCGCCGGACGGACTTGGGGCCCAGTACTTC. It yields the protein CASSPPPPDGLGAQYF.

The chain combines TRBV7-9 with TRBJ1-6; 8 nucleotides agree with TRBD1. The CDR3 totals 14 residues. V was clipped by 6 bases and J by 7 bases; unmatched bases: 5. The germline V gene has CDR1 SEHNR and CDR2 FQNEAQ (reference sequence). CDR3 DNA: TGTGCCAGCAGATGGGGACAGGTGAATTCACCCCTCCACTTT. Protein: CASRWGQVNSPLHF.

This clone has a single count. This chain connects TRBV20-1 to TRBJ1-2; D call uncertain. The CDR3 loop spans 11 amino acids. Per the germline V gene, CDR1 is DFQATT and CDR2 is SNEGSKA (reference sequence). Between the trimmed V and J ends, which lost 1 base and 6 bases, there was a span of 6 bases. CDR3 amino acids: CSARGRNGYTF. CDR3 bases: TGCAGTGCTAGAGGGCGGAATGGCTACACCTTC.

The gene calls are TRBV2 and TRBJ2-7, with 12 bases identical to TRBD2. CDR1 and CDR2 (germline): SNHLY, FYNNEI. This CDR3 has 15 amino acids. J lost 3 bases, V lost 6 bases, and 6 bases had no gene match. CDR3 region: CASRKRLAGDYEQYF. In DNA, the CDR3 is TGTGCCAGCAGGAAGAGACTAGCGGGAGACTACGAGCAGTACTTC.

On this clone: This sample includes further DNA sequences coding for the same CDR3. The chain carries TRBV5-1 and TRBJ1-2; 7 positions match TRBD1. Germline V gene data show CDR1 as SGHRS and CDR2 as YFSETQ. This CDR3 has 13 residues. V trimming: 0 bases; J trimming: 7 bases; junction bases outside the gene matches: 3. The DNA for the CDR3 is TGCGCCAGCAGCTTGGGGGCAGGGGGTGGCTACACCTTC. Protein: CASSLGAGGGYTF.

This clone came up a few times. The gene calls are TRBV10-3 and TRBJ2-7; TRBD2 aligns across 14 bases. Per the germline V gene, CDR1 is ENHRY and CDR2 is SYGVKD. V gave up 10 bases and J gave up 4 bases; unmatched junction bases: 3. The CDR3 extends over 13 amino acids. CDR3 DNA: TGTGCCACCGGGACTAGCGGGAGATACGAGCAGTACTTC. Protein: CATGTSGRYEQYF.

V is TRBV11-1 and J is TRBJ1-6; unclear D gene. The germline V gene encodes CDR1 SGHAT and CDR2 FQDESV (reference sequence). This CDR3 spans 14 amino acids. V was trimmed by 5 bases and J by 7 bases, leaving 12 bases between them. The CDR3 sequence is CASSRQVLNSPLHF. The CDR3, as DNA: TGTGCCAGCAGCCGACAAGTTCTCAATTCACCCCTCCACTTT.

The CDR3 here is CASHRTGGSYEQYF. CDR3 DNA sequence: TGTGCCAGCCATAGGACAGGGGGTTCCTACGAGCAGTACTTC. This chain joins TRBV25-1 and TRBJ2-7, with TRBD1 matching 10 bases. This CDR3 spans 14 amino acids. The ends lost 8 bases at V and 1 base at J; junction bases unmatched: 5. In germline, CDR1 is MGHDK, CDR2 SYGVNS.

The gene calls are TRBV7-9 and TRBJ2-7, with D uncertain. The CDR3 has 15 amino acids. Trimming removed 5 bases at V and 0 bases at J, with 14 bases between. CDR1 and CDR2 (germline): SEHNR, FQNEAQ (reference sequence). CDR3 bases: TGTGCCAGCAGCCCCGCCCCCACACTCTCCTACGAGCAGTACTTC. Residues: CASSPAPTLSYEQYF.